The following is a TCR beta chain sequence with its context. The data belong to a study of blood T cell repertoires in COVID-19. Original data processing: Nucleated cell counts were estimated from reference gene primer amplification. Data came from immunoSEQ multiplex PCR; TCRdb stores just in-frame clones and leaves some out. The DNA was the basis for D and trimming; V, J and clone size are from that table. Altogether fewer than 95,000 clones are present, more than 70% being singletons, with the ten largest covering approximately 14%. The V end was cut by 1 base, the J end by 2 bases, with 15 bases between. The CDR3 spans 16 residues. Looked up from germline, CDR1 is LNHDA and CDR2 is SQIVND (reference sequence).

The receptor comes from an elderly woman with acute or convalescent COVID-19. This rearrangement joins TRBV19 to TRBJ2-7; D perhaps matches TRBD1 (7 bases). Sequenced input: peripheral blood. This CDR3 is CASSIVAGTEAYEQYF. CDR3 nucleotide sequence: TGTGCCAGTAGTATAGTCGCGGGGACAGAAGCCTACGAGCAGTACTTC.